This T cell receptor beta chain was captured by sequencing in a study of Ad26.COV2.S vaccination and SARS-CoV-2 variants. Across the whole study: The donor participated in the COV1001 trial, in its Ad26.COV2.S arm. Ad26.COV2.S given intramuscularly, once or twice 56 days apart. General study points: Relative to placebo recipients, vaccine recipients exhibited elevated spike-specific TCR breadth. Recipients of vaccine and of placebo showed similar breadth of their non-spike TCR repertoires.

Noted treatment: around 19 received Ad26.COV2.S at low or high dose, single or two shots; roughly five received placebo; per-sample allocation not given. On day 63 after the first injection, vaccine and placebo recipients gave samples. CDR3 size: 14 residues. Trimming took 5 bases from V and 7 from J; bases not matched to a gene: 7. The V gene's germline CDR1 is MNHEY and CDR2 SMNVEV (reference sequence). Here immunoSEQ multiplex PCR was the method, and the copy in TCRdb shows in-frame clones only, minus some. The table lists a few hundred thousand clones, approximately 83% of them singletons. A remark on this clone: The target antigen is unknown.

This clonotype was sampled from a person aged 18-60 years who received the Ad26.COV2.S COVID-19 vaccine or a placebo. The genes are TRBV27 and TRBJ1-4; TRBD1 agrees at 7 bases. The sample consisted of peripheral blood, taken in a trial of Ad26.COV2.S vaccine versus placebo. Here the CDR3 reads CASSDSGGGEKLFF. The CDR3 DNA reads as TGTGCCAGCAGTGATTCAGGGGGAGGTGAAAAACTGTTTTTT.